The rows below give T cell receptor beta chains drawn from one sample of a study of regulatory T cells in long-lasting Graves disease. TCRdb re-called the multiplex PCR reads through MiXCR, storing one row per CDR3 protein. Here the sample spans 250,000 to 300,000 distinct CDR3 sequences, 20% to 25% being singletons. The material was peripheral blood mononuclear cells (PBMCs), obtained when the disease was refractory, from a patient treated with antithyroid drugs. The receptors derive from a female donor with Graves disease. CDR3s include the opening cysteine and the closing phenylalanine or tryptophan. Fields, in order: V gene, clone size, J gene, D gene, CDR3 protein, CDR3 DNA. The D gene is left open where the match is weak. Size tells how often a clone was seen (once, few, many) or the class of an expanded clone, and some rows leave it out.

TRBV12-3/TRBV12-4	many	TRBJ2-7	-	CASSFGLAYEQYF	TGTGCCAGCAGTTTTGGACTGGCCTACGAGCAGTACTTC
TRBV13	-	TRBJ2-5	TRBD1	CASSFGQGEETQYF	TGTGCCAGCAGCTTCGGACAGGGGGAAGAGACCCAGTACTTC
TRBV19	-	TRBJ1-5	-	CASSQQVFNQPQHF	TGTGCCAGTAGCCAACAGGTTTTCAATCAGCCCCAGCATTTT
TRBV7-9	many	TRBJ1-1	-	CASSLVPTDEAFF	TGTGCCAGCAGCTTAGTCCCCACAGATGAAGCTTTCTTT
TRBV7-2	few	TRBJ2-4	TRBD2	CASSEDLAGGPKNIQYF	TGTGCCAGCAGCGAAGACCTAGCGGGAGGGCCGAAAAACATTCAGTACTTC
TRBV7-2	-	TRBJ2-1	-	CASSLASGAGWFF	TGTGCCAGCAGCTTAGCCTCGGGAGCGGGTTGGTTCTTC
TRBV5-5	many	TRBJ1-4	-	CASSLVSGEKAYREKLFF	TGTGCCAGCAGCTTGGTGTCAGGGGAGAAGGCTTATAGGGAAAAACTGTTTTTT
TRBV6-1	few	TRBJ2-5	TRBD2	CASSREREGGETQYF	TGTGCCAGCAGTCGGGAGCGGGAGGGGGGGGAGACCCAGTACTTC
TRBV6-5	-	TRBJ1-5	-	CASSYGGRRLNQPQHF	TGTGCCAGCAGTTACGGAGGTCGGAGACTCAATCAGCCCCAGCATTTT
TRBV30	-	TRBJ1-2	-	CAWSDLEWGNGYTF	TGTGCCTGGAGTGACCTCGAGTGGGGGAATGGCTACACCTTC
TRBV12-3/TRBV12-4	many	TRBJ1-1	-	CASSLAPGPGGAEAFF	TGTGCCAGCAGTTTAGCCCCGGGACCGGGAGGCGCTGAAGCTTTCTTT
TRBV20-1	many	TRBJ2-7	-	CSARDLVSYEQYF	TGCAGTGCTAGAGATCTGGTCTCCTACGAGCAGTACTTC
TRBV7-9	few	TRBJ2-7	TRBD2	CASTYRLAGGLSYEQYF	TGTGCCAGCACGTACCGACTAGCGGGAGGCCTTTCCTACGAGCAGTACTTC
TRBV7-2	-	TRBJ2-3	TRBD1	CASSWTGTTDTQYF	TGTGCCAGCAGCTGGACAGGGACCACAGATACGCAGTATTTT
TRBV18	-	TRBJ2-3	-	CASSPPEDTQYF	TGTGCCAGCTCACCACCGGAAGATACGCAGTATTTT
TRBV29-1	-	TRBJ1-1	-	CSVLRGSGTEAFF	TGCAGCGTGTTAAGAGGGTCGGGGACTGAAGCTTTCTTT
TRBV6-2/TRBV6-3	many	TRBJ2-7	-	CASRNVPYEQYF	TGTGCCAGCAGGAACGTCCCCTACGAGCAGTACTTC
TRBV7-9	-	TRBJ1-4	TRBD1	CASSSPGQADEKLFF	TGTGCCAGCAGCTCCCCGGGACAGGCCGATGAAAAACTGTTTTTT
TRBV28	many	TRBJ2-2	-	CASSLYQAPNTGELFF	TGTGCCAGCAGTTTGTACCAGGCCCCGAACACCGGGGAGCTGTTTTTT
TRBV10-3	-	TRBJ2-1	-	CAISESFEGNYNEQFF	TGTGCCATCAGTGAGTCCTTCGAGGGGAACTACAATGAGCAGTTCTTC
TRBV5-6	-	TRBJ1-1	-	CASSLFGPQMNTEAFF	TGTGCCAGCAGCTTGTTCGGGCCACAGATGAACACTGAAGCTTTCTTT
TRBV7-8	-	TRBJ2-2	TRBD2	CASSLFFTREGRTGELFF	TGTGCCAGCAGCTTATTCTTTACCAGGGAGGGTCGAACCGGGGAGCTGTTTTTT
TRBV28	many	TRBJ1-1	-	CASSYTNTEAFF	TGTGCCAGCAGCTATACAAACACTGAAGCTTTCTTT
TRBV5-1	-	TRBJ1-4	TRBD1	CASSPNQGQGHEKLFF	TGCGCCAGCAGCCCCAATCAGGGACAGGGTCATGAAAAACTGTTTTTT
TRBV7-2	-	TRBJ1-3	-	CASSFSGIRSGNTIYF	TGTGCCAGCAGCTTCTCAGGGATCCGCTCTGGAAACACCATATATTTT
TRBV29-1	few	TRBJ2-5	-	CSVYAGETQYF	TGCAGCGTATACGCAGGAGAGACCCAGTACTTC
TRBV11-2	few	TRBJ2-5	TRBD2	CASSLQGLAGFSETQYF	TGTGCCAGCAGCTTACAGGGACTAGCGGGTTTCAGTGAGACCCAGTACTTC
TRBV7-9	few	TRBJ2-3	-	CASSFLTSSTDTQYF	TGTGCCAGCAGCTTTTTGACATCTAGCACAGATACGCAGTATTTT
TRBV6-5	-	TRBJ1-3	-	CASSYTGTGNTIYF	TGTGCCAGCAGTTATACAGGGACAGGAAACACCATATATTTT